This T cell receptor (beta chain) was captured in a study of T cell responses to AZD1222 COVID-19 vaccine (dated by TCRdb to 2020 to 2022). With regard to the full study: A total of under 250 trial participants underwent TCR sequencing, of whom roughly 210 had received two doses of AZD1222 and about 26 had received two doses of the MenACWY control vaccine. Trial participants were enrolled by age into subgroups of 18-55, 56-69 and 70-plus years, and approximately 150, 30 and 60 TCR-sequenced participants, respectively, were included in these subgroups. Beyond this particular receptor, the publication reports: Vaccine-associated CD4 TCRs spanned the whole spike protein, with dominant responses in regions 160-218 and 743-854. Reportedly, almost half of the unique spike-specific TCRs recognized epitopes lying outside the regions that are mutated in the B.1.351 and B.1.1.7 variants. The 56-69-year group was small, and its depth increase did not reach significance, likely because of low power. Participants were mostly white British and included more females than males, and it was suggested by the authors that clonal diversity may have been underestimated. Conclusions about previously exposed vaccinees are limited, since just six AZD1222 recipients were seropositive for SARS-CoV-2 at baseline. After two AZD1222 doses, both the breadth and the depth of spike-specific TCRs were significantly higher than at day 0 and than in MenACWY recipients. Because no day 14 peak-response samples were available, repertoires were characterized only after the peak T cell response.

In regard to this clone: This receptor's antigen is unknown. The input lacks base qualities; no much larger clone sits a single base away.

The CDR3 measures 14 amino acids from cysteine to phenylalanine. The sequence is cut down to CDR3 DNA, 42 bases in frame from base 1. Germline trimming amounts to 4 bases on V and 0 bases on J, with 3 as the count of junction bases outside the gene matches. The germline V gene gives CDR1 as SGHRS and CDR2 as YFSETQ. Reading the label with the study, this specimen's time point is: about 28 days (+/-7) after the second vaccine dose. Sample treatment or condition, as interpreted from the label and publication: meningococcal conjugate vaccine given as trial control. Vaccinee samples were obtained from the UK trials COV001 and COV002, which included a single-blind randomized controlled phase 2/3 trial of AZD1222 (ChAdOx1 nCoV-19) in healthy adults. Trial participant PBMC samples were collected at day 0 and day 28 after the second dose for TCRbeta chain sequencing. The CDR3 regions of human TCRbeta chains were analyzed by immunosequencing. The authors processed their data as follows. TCRs in the repertoires were compared against a reference library of SARS-CoV-2-specific TCRs that had been generated with the MIRA antigen-specificity platform. Breadth was defined as the fraction of unique TCRs that were SARS-CoV-2-associated, and depth was defined as the fraction of total T cells that were SARS-CoV-2-associated. Each spike-specific TCR was assigned to its reactive spike region and to a CD4 or CD8 class using the MIRA data. Log10-transformed breadth and depth values were compared by one-way ANOVA with Sidak's multiple comparisons tests. This immuneACCESS table, as held by TCRdb, lists in-frame sequences with V and J called but not all clones. Of the missing ones, under half trace to an unresolved V gene in checked studies; the others have no known cause. V, J and clone size reflect that table, while D and trimming were determined from the DNA. Within this sample are about 190,000 clones, with roughly nine tenths of them counted one time only. Together, the top ten hold 3.6% of the sample.

This TCR derives from an adult who received the MenACWY meningococcal vaccine as a control. Recombination joined TRBV5-1 with TRBJ1-1, with 7 central nucleotides matching TRBD1. The specimen comprised peripheral blood, sampled 28 days after the second dose of the MenACWY control vaccine. The CDR3 is CASSVGQLNTEAFF. The DNA is as follows: TGCGCCAGCAGCGTGGGACAGTTGAACACTGAAGCTTTCTTT.